Here is one TCR beta chain with its context. The data were taken from a study of blood T cell repertoires in COVID-19. In the source study's methods: Amplifying reference gene primers gave estimates of nucleated cell counts. Some clones are missing from TCRdb's copy, which holds only in-frame ones; the method was immunoSEQ multiplex PCR. The D gene and trimming were derived from the DNA, and the V and J assignments and clone size from that table. The data show 250,000 to 350,000 clones, approximately 90% seen once. Germline values: CDR1 SGHKS, CDR2 YYEKEE (reference sequence). The CDR3 spans 16 residues. The V and J ends lost 1 base and 0 bases, in that order; junction bases with no gene match: 5.

This clonotype was sampled from a woman aged 45-65 years who had recovered from COVID-19. The chain carries TRBV5-5 and TRBJ2-7, with TRBD1 matching over 9 bases. Input material: peripheral blood. The CDR3 DNA reads TGTGCCAGCAGCTTGAAGGGACAGGGACTCTCCTACGAGCAGTACTTC. Protein product: CASSLKGQGLSYEQYF. Variable domain in full (rest from reference TRBV5-5 and TRBJ2-7): DAGVTQSPTHLIKTRGQQVTLRCSPISGHKSVSWYQQVLGQGPQFIFQYYEKEERGRGNFPDRFSARQFPNYSSELNVNALLLGDSALYLCASSLKGQGLSYEQYFGPGTRLTVT.